Below are 26 T cell receptor beta chains sequenced from a single sample in a study of post-analysis software for immune sequencing data. Broader study findings: When patients were compared with controls, roughly five TRBV segments were more frequent, TRBV5-6, TRBV5-1 and TRBV20-1 among them.

cDNA libraries of TCR beta carried unique molecular identifiers. TCRdb ran MiXCR on the PCR reads and lists one entry per CDR3 protein. The sample has 450,000 to 700,000 distinct CDR3 sequences; roughly two fifths are singletons. These receptors have no identified antigens. The specimen sequenced was blood. These receptors were collected from a girl aged 5 to 17 with multiple sclerosis.

The rearrangement links TRBV7-2 to TRBJ2-5; D may correspond to TRBD1 or TRBD2 (5 bases each). In germline, CDR1 is SGHTA, CDR2 FQGNSA. The germline V and J ends were trimmed by 4 bases and 4 bases, with 13 bases remaining between them. This CDR3 contains 14 residues. The CDR3, as DNA: TGTGCCAGCAGCTCGGTGGGGACGGCAGAGACCCAGTACTTC. Translating gives CASSSVGTAETQYF. The full variable domain, its missing parts supplied by reference TRBV7-2 and TRBJ2-5, is GAGVSQSPSNKVTEKGKDVELRCDPISGHTALYWYRQSLGQGLEFLIYFQGNSAPDKSGLPSDRFSAERTGGSVSTLTIQRTQQEDSAVYLCASSSVGTAETQYFGPGTRLLVL.

This rearrangement joins TRBV4-2 to TRBJ1-2, with D perhaps TRBD1 (5 bases). CDR1 and CDR2 (germline): LGHNA, YNFKEQ. CDR3 length: 15 amino acids. The V end was cut by 4 bases, the J end by 8 bases, with 20 bases between. The CDR3 loop is CASSPSVAGRFGYTF. CDR3 nucleotides: TGTGCCAGCAGCCCCTCCGTGGCAGGGAGATTCGGCTACACCTTC.

The rearrangement uses TRBV7-2 and TRBJ2-1; 15 bases agree with TRBD2. Germline CDR1 is SGHTA and CDR2 is FQGNSA. Losses at the gene ends were 5 bases for V and 9 bases for J; bases not matched to a gene: 5. The CDR3 has 15 amino acids. The CDR3 region is CASSLGTSGGREQFF. The CDR3 DNA sequence: TGTGCCAGCAGCCTAGGGACTAGCGGGGGGCGTGAGCAGTTCTTC.

The V gene is TRBV4-1, the J gene TRBJ1-5; 10 nucleotides agree with TRBD1. The CDR3 covers 17 residues. With V trimmed by 0 bases and J by 9 bases, 11 bases remained unmatched. CDR1 is MGHRA, CDR2 YSYEKL, per germline. The CDR3 DNA follows: TGCGCCAGCAGCCAAGATCGTTGGACAGGGGGGGTTGGGCCCCAGCATTTT. Its protein product is CASSQDRWTGGVGPQHF.

This clonotype was seen only a few times. The V and J genes are TRBV12-3 or TRBV12-4 and TRBJ2-3; TRBD2 aligns across 9 bases. Losses at the gene ends were 5 bases for V and 5 bases for J; bases not matched to a gene: 8. The CDR3 extends over 15 amino acids. CDR3 sequence reads: CASSPTSGFRDTQYF. CDR3 DNA: TGTGCCAGCAGTCCGACTAGCGGATTTCGAGATACGCAGTATTTT.

This clonotype showed up just a few times. The gene calls are TRBV12-3 or TRBV12-4 and TRBJ2-3; no reliable D call. Trimming took 7 bases from V and 7 from J, leaving 15 bases between them. The CDR3 runs to 13 residues. The CDR3 sequence is CASTTLPRNTQYF. Here the CDR3 DNA reads TGTGCCAGCACCACACTCCCCCGAAATACGCAGTATTTT.

This clonotype was seen many times. The gene calls are TRBV20-1 and TRBJ2-3, with TRBD2 identical over 15 bases. CDR3 length equals 17 residues. Trimming took 6 bases from V and 2 from J; bases not matched to a gene: 9. The germline V gene has CDR1 DFQATT and CDR2 SNEGSKA (reference sequence). The chain's CDR3 is CSASPGLAGGNTDTQYF. In nucleotides, the CDR3 is TGCAGTGCCTCCCCGGGACTAGCGGGGGGTAACACAGATACGCAGTATTTT.

The V and J genes are TRBV6-1 and TRBJ1-1; no reliable D call. This CDR3 spans 14 amino acids. The germline CDR1 and CDR2 sequences are MNHNS and SASEGT. Trimming took 3 bases from V and 5 from J, leaving 13 bases between them. In DNA form, the CDR3 reads TGTGCCAGCAGTGAGGATCGGGTAGGGACTGAAGCTTTCTTT. Its protein is CASSEDRVGTEAFF.

The chain has TRBV3-1 and TRBJ2-7; D may match TRBD1 or TRBD2 (5 bases each). This CDR3 is 15 amino acids long. Between the trimmed V and J ends, which lost 2 bases and 2 bases, there was a span of 13 bases. Germline lookup yields CDR1 LGHDT and CDR2 YNNKEL (reference sequence). The CDR3 spells CASSQPGRLPYEQYF. In DNA, the CDR3 is TGTGCCAGCAGCCAACCGGGACGCCTCCCCTACGAGCAGTACTTC.

This chain uses TRBV9 with TRBJ2-7; tentative D call: TRBD2 (5 bases). The V end lost 3 bases, the J end lost 3 bases, and 13 bases lay between the germline ends. This CDR3 is 14 amino acids long. The V gene's germline CDR1 is SGDLS and CDR2 YYNGEE. CDR3 DNA: TGTGCCAGCAGCGGACAACTAGGGTACTACGAGCAGTACTTC. Translating gives CASSGQLGYYEQYF.

V is TRBV6-5 and J is TRBJ2-1; either TRBD1 or TRBD2 may fit D (5 bases each). In germline, CDR1 is MNHEY, CDR2 SVGAGI. The CDR3 spans 14 residues. Deletions cut 5 bases from V and 8 bases from J, with 16 bases between. CDR3 residues: CASSLGTAGDEQFF. The CDR3 DNA is TGTGCCAGCAGTCTCGGGACGGCCGGCGATGAGCAGTTCTTC.

The chain uses TRBV4-1 and TRBJ2-7; the D gene is possibly TRBD1 (6 bases). The CDR3 extends over 16 amino acids. Germline V gene sequence: CDR1 MGHRA, CDR2 YSYEKL. V lost 4 bases, J lost 1 base, and 17 bases lay in between. CDR3 in DNA: TGCGCCAGCAGCCCCTCACAGGGCCCAAGATCCTACGAGCAGTACTTC. This sequence encodes CASSPSQGPRSYEQYF.

V gene TRBV7-2 combines with J gene TRBJ2-5; D unresolved. CDR3 size: 16 residues. Trimming removed 0 bases from V and 1 base from J, with 12 bases in between. Germline values: CDR1 SGHTA, CDR2 FQGNSA. The CDR3 here is CASSLALSGGQETQYF. In DNA, the CDR3 is TGTGCCAGCAGCTTAGCGCTTTCCGGCGGCCAAGAGACCCAGTACTTC.

The chain recombines TRBV27 with TRBJ2-3, with TRBD2 matching over 7 bases. The CDR3 consists of 16 residues. V lost 3 bases and J lost 2; bases outside the gene matches: 8. Germline CDR1 MNHEY, CDR2 SMNVEV (reference sequence). CDR3 in amino acids: CASSLGNLAVTDTQYF. The CDR3 DNA follows: TGTGCCAGCAGTTTGGGGAATCTAGCGGTCACAGATACGCAGTATTTT.

A few counts support this clonotype. The chain couples TRBV7-2 to TRBJ1-4; TRBD1 matches at 10 bases. With V trimmed by 5 bases and J by 8 bases, 11 bases remained unmatched. The CDR3 totals 16 residues. The V gene's germline CDR1 is SGHTA and CDR2 FQGNSA. Here the CDR3 DNA reads TGTGCCAGCAGCAAAACGACAGGGGGCTCAGGAGAAAAACTGTTTTTT. Its translation: CASSKTTGGSGEKLFF.

The genes are TRBV7-4 and TRBJ2-1; TRBD2 might be the D (7 bases). Germline-derived CDR1 and CDR2 are SGHVT and SQSDAQ. The CDR3 length is 17 residues. V lost 4 bases and J 0 bases, leaving 16 bases between the germline ends. CDR3 nucleotides: TGTGCCAGCAGCTCTCTGAGGGGGGACTACTCCTACAATGAGCAGTTCTTC. Protein: CASSSLRGDYSYNEQFF.

The rearrangement uses TRBV27 and TRBJ1-1; D not certain. Germline loops: CDR1 MNHEY, CDR2 SMNVEV (reference sequence). This CDR3 is 14 amino acids long. The V end lost 8 bases, the J end lost 6 bases, and 19 bases lay between the germline ends. Here the CDR3 reads CASSRLFSGPEAFF. As DNA, the CDR3 is TGTGCCAGCTCCAGACTTTTCTCGGGCCCTGAAGCTTTCTTT.

This clonotype was detected once. The rearrangement joins TRBV6-2 or TRBV6-3 to TRBJ1-2, with TRBD1 matching over 7 bases. The germline gives CDR1 MNHEY, CDR2 SVGEGT. The CDR3 length is 12 residues. The V gene end was trimmed by 2 bases and the J gene end by 11 bases; junction bases not matched to a gene: 5. DNA for the CDR3: TGTGCCAGCAGTTACCAGACAGGGCGGTACACCTTC. This translates into CASSYQTGRYTF.

This clonotype was counted only a few times. The chain has TRBV7-9 and TRBJ2-3; 7 nucleotides agree with TRBD1. V lost 5 bases to trimming and J lost 1 base; unmatched junction nucleotides: 9. CDR1 and CDR2 (germline): SEHNR, FQNEAQ (reference sequence). This CDR3 contains 16 residues. For the CDR3, the DNA is TGTGCCAGCAGCCGCGACAGGGTCCCCCGCACAGATACGCAGTATTTT. Protein product: CASSRDRVPRTDTQYF.

This chain joins TRBV7-6 and TRBJ2-1; tentatively, D is TRBD1 (5 bases). V shed 3 bases and J shed 5 bases, with 8 bases lying between them. This CDR3 spans 13 amino acids. CDR1 is SGHVS and CDR2 is FNYEAQ in the germline V gene. CDR3 in amino acids: CASSFQGNNEQFF. CDR3 sequence (DNA): TGTGCCAGCAGCTTCCAGGGCAACAATGAGCAGTTCTTC.

The chain employs TRBV7-9 and TRBJ1-2; D may be TRBD1 (6 bases). The V gene lost 1 base and the J gene lost 4 bases, with 13 bases spanning the gap. CDR1 and CDR2 (germline): SEHNR, FQNEAQ (reference sequence). This CDR3 has 15 amino acids. The CDR3 nucleotides are TGTGCCAGCAGCTTAGATGGACAGCCCATCTATGGCTACACCTTC. Encoded protein: CASSLDGQPIYGYTF.

This sequence joins TRBV6-1 and TRBJ1-5, with 7 bases lining up with TRBD1. CDR1 MNHNS and CDR2 SASEGT come from the germline V gene. The ends lost 7 bases at V and 7 bases at J; junction bases unmatched: 16. There are 16 residues in the CDR3. The DNA for the CDR3 is TGTGCCAGCATTAGCAGGGCCACAGGGGATGTACAGCCCCAGCATTTT. Translated: CASISRATGDVQPQHF.

The chain has TRBV28 and TRBJ1-6, with D hard to call. V was shortened by 7 bases and J by 14 bases, with 18 bases between the two germline ends. The V gene's germline CDR1 is MDHEN and CDR2 SYDVKM. This CDR3 contains 13 residues. The chain's CDR3 is CASTPRTPEALHF. The CDR3 DNA follows: TGTGCCAGCACTCCGCGAACCCCCGAGGCCCTCCACTTT.

The gene calls are TRBV12-3 or TRBV12-4 and TRBJ2-1; TRBD2 matches at 11 bases. Germline trimming cut 4 bases from V and 7 bases from J; bases unmatched to any gene: 9. The CDR3 is 16 residues long. The CDR3 DNA reads TGTGCCAGCAGTTCTAGCGGGAGGTCAGGTGGTAATGAGCAGTTCTTC. This encodes CASSSSGRSGGNEQFF.

The chain has TRBV20-1 and TRBJ1-2; no firm D call. The V gene lost 5 bases and the J gene lost 8 bases, with 21 bases spanning the gap. The CDR3 is 14 residues long. Germline CDR1 DFQATT, CDR2 SNEGSKA (reference sequence). CDR3 residues: CSAPTQAARDGYTF. In nucleotides, the CDR3 is TGCAGTGCTCCTACCCAAGCAGCCCGAGACGGCTACACCTTC.

The chain recombines TRBV11-3 with TRBJ2-1, with 9 bases identical to TRBD1. Unmatched junction bases numbered 16, after V lost 4 bases and J lost 0 bases. The CDR3 length is 20 residues. Per germline, CDR1 SGHNT and CDR2 YENEEA. Here the CDR3 DNA reads TGTGCCAGCAGCTCGAGACAGGGGGTACGAACTTTGAGCTCCTACAATGAGCAGTTCTTC. Translated: CASSSRQGVRTLSSYNEQFF.